These 32 T cell receptor beta chains came from one sample sequenced in a study of T cell changes during pregnancy in multiple sclerosis. Assay used: immunoSEQ multiplex PCR; TCRdb lists only in-frame clones, some missing. The data hold around 33,000 clones, with approximately 86% observed a single time. The source was CD8+ T cells from peripheral blood mononuclear cells, collected before pregnancy. These TCRs come from a female donor with multiple sclerosis, enrolled in a pregnancy study.

The chain recombines TRBV27 with TRBJ2-7; D might be TRBD2 (6 bases). The germline V and J ends were trimmed by 2 bases and 3 bases, with 14 bases remaining between them. CDR1 and CDR2 from the germline V gene are MNHEY and SMNVEV (reference sequence). This CDR3 is built from 15 residues. The CDR3 loop reads CASSLVNVRGYEQYF. The CDR3 region has the DNA TGTGCCAGCAGTTTAGTTAATGTGCGGGGCTACGAGCAGTACTTC.

This chain links TRBV5-4 with TRBJ1-6, with a possible D match to TRBD1 (5 bases). V was shortened by 0 bases and J by 8 bases, with 15 bases between the two germline ends. CDR3 length equals 16 residues. Germline CDR1 reads SGHNT; CDR2 reads YYREEE (reference sequence). CDR3 DNA: TGTGCCAGCAGCTTGGCAATCGGACATGGTGATTCACCCCTCCACTTT. It encodes CASSLAIGHGDSPLHF.

The rearrangement uses TRBV7-6 and TRBJ2-1; weak D call: TRBD2 (6 bases). Trimming left V 1 base short and J 8 bases short, with 12 bases between. The germline gives CDR1 SGHVS, CDR2 FNYEAQ. This CDR3 has 14 residues. CDR3 bases: TGTGCCAGCAGCTTAGGGTGGCGGGGCGATGAGCAGTTCTTC. It encodes CASSLGWRGDEQFF.

V usage is TRBV6-1 and J usage is TRBJ2-1; 7 nucleotides match TRBD2. The CDR3 is 16 amino acids. Trimming took 2 bases from V and 3 from J; bases not matched to a gene: 7. The germline CDR1 and CDR2 sequences are MNHNS and SASEGT. The DNA for the CDR3 is TGTGCCAGCAGTGAATCTGGCGGGAGTGGCTACAATGAGCAGTTCTTC. This codes for CASSESGGSGYNEQFF.

The J gene is TRBJ2-7, the V gene TRBV30, with 7 bases fitting TRBD1. Germline V lookup: CDR1 GTSNPN, CDR2 SVGIG (reference sequence). Trimming at V came to 8 bases and at J to 2 bases, leaving 9 bases not matched to a gene. The CDR3 is 13 amino acids. The CDR3 reads CARSGTVAYEQYF. Written as DNA, the CDR3 is TGTGCCCGGTCCGGGACAGTCGCCTACGAGCAGTACTTC.

The V and J genes are TRBV19 and TRBJ1-1, with a possible D match to TRBD1 (5 bases). The CDR3 has 14 amino acids. Germline CDR1 LNHDA, CDR2 SQIVND (reference sequence). The V and J ends lost 4 bases and 1 base respectively, with 10 bases between them. The CDR3 sequence is CASSTRTGNTEAFF. DNA of the CDR3: TGTGCCAGTAGTACCCGAACAGGGAACACTGAAGCTTTCTTT.

The chain uses TRBV4-1 and TRBJ2-2; 7 bases align to TRBD2. CDR1 is MGHRA, CDR2 YSYEKL, per germline. J lost 6 bases, V lost 2 bases, and 6 bases had no gene match. This CDR3 has 15 residues. CDR3 residues: CASSQLAGVPGELFF. As DNA, the CDR3 is TGCGCCAGCAGCCAATTGGCGGGAGTCCCCGGGGAGCTGTTTTTT.

The chain combines TRBV6-1 with TRBJ2-1; TRBD1 matches 7 bases. Germline loops: CDR1 MNHNS, CDR2 SASEGT. Trimming cost V 6 bases and J 2 bases; bases outside gene matches: 7. The CDR3 contains 15 residues. The CDR3 here is CASRRQGDPYNEQFF. The CDR3 DNA sequence: TGTGCCAGCAGGCGACAGGGCGACCCCTACAATGAGCAGTTCTTC.

This clone was seen once. This chain connects TRBV6-5 to TRBJ2-5; weak D call: TRBD2 (5 bases). The germline gives CDR1 MNHEY, CDR2 SVGAGI. CDR3 length: 15 residues. Trimming stripped 0 bases from V and 5 bases from J, with 13 bases between. CDR3 amino acids: CASSYSIRGQETQYF. The CDR3 DNA reads as TGTGCCAGCAGTTACTCGATTCGGGGTCAGGAGACCCAGTACTTC.

The rearrangement uses TRBV6-5 and TRBJ2-1; D may be TRBD2 (6 bases). V was trimmed by 5 bases and J by 4 bases, leaving 12 bases between them. The CDR3 covers 14 residues. The germline CDR1 and CDR2 sequences are MNHEY and SVGAGI. This CDR3 reads CASSRDGRYNEQFF. The CDR3 region has the DNA TGTGCCAGCAGTCGCGATGGGAGGTACAATGAGCAGTTCTTC.

This chain links TRBV19 with TRBJ1-2, with 7 bases identical to TRBD1. The J segment lost 5 bases and the V segment lost 5 bases, leaving 17 bases of the junction unmatched. CDR3 length equals 17 residues. CDR1 and CDR2 from the germline V gene are LNHDA and SQIVND (reference sequence). The CDR3 coding sequence is TGTGCCAGTAGTGTCTACAGGACAGGTCTGGAATCGTATGGCTACACCTTC. It specifies CASSVYRTGLESYGYTF. Looking up the rest from reference TRBV19 and TRBJ1-2 gives the full variable domain: DGGITQSPKYLFRKEGQNVTLSCEQNLNHDAMYWYRQDPGQGLRLIYYSQIVNDFQKGDIAEGYSVSREKKESFPLTVTSAQKNPTAFYLCASSVYRTGLESYGYTFGSGTRLTVV.

The chain is built from TRBV5-6 and TRBJ2-7, with D possibly TRBD1 on 6 matching bases. Between the trimmed V and J ends, which lost 0 bases and 2 bases, there was a span of 15 bases. Germline V gene data show CDR1 as SGHDT and CDR2 as YYEEEE. This CDR3 region has 16 residues. CDR3 coding DNA: TGTGCCAGCAGCTTGGCCCTTGGACAGAGGACCTACGAGCAGTACTTC. Encoded protein: CASSLALGQRTYEQYF.

The V and J genes are TRBV19 and TRBJ2-2; a possible D gene is TRBD1 (6 bases). This CDR3 is 16 amino acids long. Germline assignment: CDR1 LNHDA and CDR2 SQIVND (reference sequence). V was cut by 3 bases and J by 2 bases, with 13 bases left in between. In DNA, the CDR3 is TGTGCCAGTAGTATTCTGGCAGGGGTTAACACCGGGGAGCTGTTTTTT. Amino acids: CASSILAGVNTGELFF.

The V and J genes are TRBV4-3 and TRBJ2-1; TRBD1 aligns across 8 bases. In germline, CDR1 is LGHNA, CDR2 YSLEER. This CDR3 is built from 14 residues. Trimming cost V 1 base and J 8 bases; bases outside gene matches: 4. For the CDR3, the DNA is TGCGCCAGCAGCCAAGTGGGACAGGTGGATGAGCAGTTCTTC. Translating it yields CASSQVGQVDEQFF.

The chain is built from TRBV30 and TRBJ2-2; no firm D call. The CDR3 loop spans 13 amino acids. Germline V gene sequence: CDR1 GTSNPN, CDR2 SVGIG (reference sequence). Deletions cut 1 base from V and 6 bases from J, with 9 bases between. Written as DNA, the CDR3 is TGTGCCTGGAGTGATGGCTTATCCGGGGAGCTGTTTTTT. Translating it yields CAWSDGLSGELFF.

The chain links TRBV6-1 to TRBJ2-2; D may be TRBD2 (5 bases). The ends were cut back, 8 bases at V and 1 base at J, with 8 bases in the middle. CDR1 is MNHNS, CDR2 SASEGT, per germline. The length of the CDR3 is 13 residues. The CDR3 nucleotides read TGTGCCAGCGCCAGCGGGAACACCGGGGAGCTGTTTTTT. Translation gives CASASGNTGELFF.

This clone was seen once. This chain connects TRBV6-1 to TRBJ1-5, with 7 bases lining up with TRBD1. The V gene end was trimmed by 7 bases and the J gene end by 3 bases; junction bases not matched to a gene: 9. Germline CDR1 is MNHNS and CDR2 is SASEGT. The CDR3 is 15 amino acids. CDR3 residues: CASNDPGQYNQPQHF. DNA for the CDR3: TGTGCCAGCAACGACCCGGGACAGTACAATCAGCCCCAGCATTTT.

This clone was seen only once. The chain couples TRBV30 to TRBJ1-5; TRBD1 matches at 7 bases. The CDR3 totals 14 residues. The germline gives CDR1 GTSNPN, CDR2 SVGIG (reference sequence). V was clipped by 2 bases and J by 3 bases; unmatched bases: 4. This chain's CDR3 is CAWSTDRDNQPQHF. In nucleotides, the CDR3 is TGTGCCTGGAGTACCGACAGGGACAATCAGCCCCAGCATTTT.

This sequence joins TRBV4-1 and TRBJ1-1; D call uncertain. Germline lookup yields CDR1 MGHRA and CDR2 YSYEKL. The V end lost 0 bases, the J end lost 4 bases, and 15 bases lay between the germline ends. CDR3 length: 16 residues. CDR3 region: CASSQDGRGLGTEAFF. CDR3 nucleotide sequence: TGCGCCAGCAGCCAAGATGGAAGAGGGCTGGGCACTGAAGCTTTCTTT.

This clone is a singleton in its sample. The chain combines TRBV9 with TRBJ2-6; D possibly corresponds to TRBD1 (6 bases). This CDR3 is built from 18 residues. Germline V gene data show CDR1 as SGDLS and CDR2 as YYNGEE. V dropped 0 bases and J dropped 4 bases, with 17 bases sitting between them. The CDR3 DNA is TGTGCCAGCAGCGTAGTGGGGACAAGCTTAATAGGGGCCAACGTCCTGACTTTC. It encodes CASSVVGTSLIGANVLTF.

The rearrangement joins TRBV6-5 to TRBJ1-3; possible D gene TRBD1, 6 bases. The CDR3 has 14 residues. In germline, CDR1 is MNHEY, CDR2 SVGAGI. With 6 bases removed from V and 4 bases from J, the gap between germline ends came to 13 bases. The CDR3 protein is CASRGGDIGNTIYF. CDR3 DNA: TGTGCCAGCAGGGGGGGGGACATCGGAAACACCATATATTTT.

The chain links TRBV6-1 to TRBJ2-7; D unclear. The CDR3 covers 14 residues. Germline values: CDR1 MNHNS, CDR2 SASEGT. V was clipped by 2 bases and J by 2 bases, with 10 bases between them. CDR3 bases: TGTGCCAGCAGTGAACGGGTGGTCGCCTACGAGCAGTACTTC. Protein sequence: CASSERVVAYEQYF.

The gene calls are TRBV19 and TRBJ2-1, with D perhaps matching TRBD1 (5 bases). Per the germline V gene, CDR1 is LNHDA and CDR2 is SQIVND (reference sequence). The CDR3 consists of 13 residues. V was trimmed by 6 bases and J by 6 bases, leaving 12 bases between them. The CDR3 nucleotides read TGTGCCAGTAGGGGCAGTACAGGCAATGAGCAGTTCTTC. This sequence encodes CASRGSTGNEQFF.

This clone occurred once. The chain links TRBV15 to TRBJ1-1, with D unclear. Trimming pared 0 bases from V and 1 base from J, leaving 6 bases between. The CDR3 is 14 residues long. Germline CDR1 reads LNHNV; CDR2 reads YYDKDF (reference sequence). CDR3 residues: CATSRDRGNTEAFF. Here the CDR3 DNA reads TGTGCCACCAGCAGAGATAGAGGGAACACTGAAGCTTTCTTT.

This sequence joins TRBV7-8 and TRBJ2-7; 10 bases align to TRBD2. This CDR3 has 16 residues. Germline CDR1 reads SGHVS; CDR2 reads FQNEAQ. V shed 5 bases and J 1 base; nucleotides not matched to a gene: 8. This CDR3 is CASSQSGLAVSYEQYF. The CDR3 DNA is TGTGCCAGCAGCCAATCCGGACTAGCGGTTTCCTACGAGCAGTACTTC.

V and J are TRBV19 and TRBJ2-1, with 8 bases aligning to TRBD2. The V and J ends lost 7 bases and 9 bases, in that order; junction bases with no gene match: 11. Germline V gene sequence: CDR1 LNHDA, CDR2 SQIVND (reference sequence). The CDR3 length is 14 residues. The CDR3, as DNA: TGTGCCAGTACCCGGGGGCGGGGGGAAGGTGAGCAGTTCTTC. This sequence encodes CASTRGRGEGEQFF. The whole variable domain, remainder taken from reference TRBV19 and TRBJ2-1, is DGGITQSPKYLFRKEGQNVTLSCEQNLNHDAMYWYRQDPGQGLRLIYYSQIVNDFQKGDIAEGYSVSREKKESFPLTVTSAQKNPTAFYLCASTRGRGEGEQFFGPGTRLTVL.

This chain connects TRBV6-1 to TRBJ2-7; 11 bases match TRBD2. Germline V gives CDR1 MNHNS, CDR2 SASEGT. The CDR3 is made up of 15 amino acids. V trimming: 4 bases; J trimming: 3 bases; junction bases outside the gene matches: 5. The CDR3 here is CASSGGLAGVYEQYF. Written as DNA, the CDR3 is TGTGCCAGCAGTGGAGGACTAGCGGGTGTCTACGAGCAGTACTTC.

This clone showed up just once. The rearrangement uses TRBV6-4 and TRBJ1-5; TRBD1 is a possible D gene (5 bases). The CDR3 consists of 13 residues. Trimming left V 5 bases short and J 0 bases short, with 5 bases between. Germline V gives CDR1 MRHNA, CDR2 SNTAGT. CDR3 DNA: TGTGCCAGCAGTAGGGGTAGCAATCAGCCCCAGCATTTT. Translating it yields CASSRGSNQPQHF.

This rearrangement joins TRBV27 to TRBJ2-5; possibly TRBD1 for D (6 bases). Germline lookup yields CDR1 MNHEY and CDR2 SMNVEV (reference sequence). Trimming pared 6 bases from V and 5 bases from J, leaving 19 bases between. CDR3 size: 15 residues. In nucleotides, the CDR3 is TGTGCCAGCAGCACCGGGACACCGATCCCTGAGACCCAGTACTTC. Encoded protein: CASSTGTPIPETQYF.

The chain is built from TRBV7-6 and TRBJ2-7; 11 nucleotides agree with TRBD1. The CDR3 is made up of 15 amino acids. The germline V gene has CDR1 SGHVS and CDR2 FNYEAQ. J lost 2 bases, V lost 3 bases, and 3 bases had no gene match. CDR3 sequence (DNA): TGTGCCAGCAGCTTCGGGACAGGGGGGGCCTACGAGCAGTACTTC. Protein: CASSFGTGGAYEQYF.

This sequence joins TRBV10-3 and TRBJ2-1, with 12 bases that match TRBD2. The CDR3 has 14 amino acids. With 6 bases clipped from V and 9 bases from J, the junction kept 6 bases outside the gene matches. Germline V lookup: CDR1 ENHRY, CDR2 SYGVKD. In DNA, the CDR3 is TGTGCCATCAGAAGACTAGCGGGAGAGGGTGAGCAGTTCTTC. Translating gives CAIRRLAGEGEQFF.

The V call is TRBV6-1, the J call TRBJ2-1; 10 nucleotides align to TRBD1. The CDR3 loop spans 13 amino acids. CDR1 is MNHNS, CDR2 SASEGT, per germline. Trimming took 6 bases from V and 8 from J; bases not matched to a gene: 4. CDR3 sequence (DNA): TGTGCCAGCAGAGGACAGGGGGTCTATGAGCAGTTCTTC. It encodes CASRGQGVYEQFF.